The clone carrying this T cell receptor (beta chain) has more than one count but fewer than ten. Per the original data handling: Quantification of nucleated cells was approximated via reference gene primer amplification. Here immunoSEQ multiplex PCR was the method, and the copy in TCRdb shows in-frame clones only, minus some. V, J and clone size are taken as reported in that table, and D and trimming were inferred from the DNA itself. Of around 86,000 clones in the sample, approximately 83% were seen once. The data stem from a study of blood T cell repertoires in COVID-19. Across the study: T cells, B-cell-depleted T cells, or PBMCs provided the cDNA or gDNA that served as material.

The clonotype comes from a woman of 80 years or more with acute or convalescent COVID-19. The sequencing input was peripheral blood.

The CDR3 DNA sequence: TGTGCCAGCAGTGGGAGGACAGGGACGGGGGAGCTGTTTTTT. Its translation: CASSGRTGTGELFF. V gene TRBV2 combines with J gene TRBJ2-2, with 8 positions matching TRBD1. Trimming took 4 bases from V and 8 from J; bases not matched to a gene: 6. Looked up from germline, CDR1 is SNHLY and CDR2 is FYNNEI. This CDR3 spans 14 amino acids.